The clone carrying this TCR beta chain was recorded many times. MiXCR, run by TCRdb on the 5' RACE reads, gives a single entry per CDR3 protein. The sample has hundreds of thousands of distinct CDR3 sequences; approximately 7% are singletons. The data were obtained in a study of identical twins. This CDR3 is 15 amino acids long. V shed 5 bases, J shed 4 bases, and the junction held 6 bases outside the gene matches. CDR1 is MDHEN, CDR2 SYDVKM, per germline. The same specimen was also included in a second study, on yellow fever vaccine responses in identical twins.

This clonotype was obtained from a woman between 18 and 30 years old in good health. The specimen sequenced was memory (CD45RO+) T cells sorted from blood. The chain carries TRBV28 and TRBJ2-2; 8 bases map to TRBD1. The CDR3 DNA reads TGTGCCAGCAGTCCCGGGACAGGCATCACCGGGGAGCTGTTTTTT. Amino acid sequence: CASSPGTGITGELFF.